These 4 T cell receptor beta chains share one sample of origin, sequenced in a study of T cell responses to AZD1222 COVID-19 vaccine. Repertoires were generated with immunoSEQ multiplex PCR, while TCRdb's copy carries only in-frame clones and drops some. The data show some 150,000 clones, more than 85% seen once. The material sequenced was peripheral blood, taken 28 days after the second AZD1222 dose. These receptors all come from an adult who received the AZD1222 COVID-19 vaccine.

The chain joins TRBV28 to TRBJ1-5; weak D call: TRBD1 (5 bases). Germline assignment: CDR1 MDHEN and CDR2 SYDVKM. The V and J ends lost 2 bases and 2 bases respectively, with 16 bases between them. The CDR3 has 17 amino acids. CDR3 sequence (DNA): TGTGCCAGCAGTTTAATAGGTCCCGTGGGGGGCAATCAGCCCCAGCATTTT. This sequence encodes CASSLIGPVGGNQPQHF.

The chain is built from TRBV12-3 or TRBV12-4 and TRBJ1-2; D is uncertain. This CDR3 comprises 12 residues. V gave up 2 bases and J gave up 8 bases, with 9 bases separating them. CDR3 nucleotides: TGTGCCAGCAGTTTAAACTCCCCCGGCTACACCTTC. Protein sequence: CASSLNSPGYTF.

This clone occurred once. J is TRBJ2-5 and V is TRBV7-3; maybe TRBD1 (6 bases). V gave up 3 bases and J gave up 9 bases, with 11 bases separating them. Looked up from germline, CDR1 is SGHTA and CDR2 is FQGTGA. The CDR3 runs 12 residues. For the CDR3, the DNA is TGTGCCAGCAGCTTCGCCGAGGGGGCCCAGTACTTC. Translating it yields CASSFAEGAQYF.

This chain joins TRBV24-1 and TRBJ2-5, with a weak D call TRBD1 (6 bases). Looked up from germline, CDR1 is KGHDR and CDR2 is SFDVKD. The germline V and J ends were trimmed by 9 bases and 0 bases, with 16 bases remaining between them. CDR3 size: 15 residues. CDR3 in amino acids: CATAPGEQHQETQYF. The CDR3 DNA sequence: TGTGCCACCGCCCCAGGGGAACAGCACCAAGAGACCCAGTACTTC.